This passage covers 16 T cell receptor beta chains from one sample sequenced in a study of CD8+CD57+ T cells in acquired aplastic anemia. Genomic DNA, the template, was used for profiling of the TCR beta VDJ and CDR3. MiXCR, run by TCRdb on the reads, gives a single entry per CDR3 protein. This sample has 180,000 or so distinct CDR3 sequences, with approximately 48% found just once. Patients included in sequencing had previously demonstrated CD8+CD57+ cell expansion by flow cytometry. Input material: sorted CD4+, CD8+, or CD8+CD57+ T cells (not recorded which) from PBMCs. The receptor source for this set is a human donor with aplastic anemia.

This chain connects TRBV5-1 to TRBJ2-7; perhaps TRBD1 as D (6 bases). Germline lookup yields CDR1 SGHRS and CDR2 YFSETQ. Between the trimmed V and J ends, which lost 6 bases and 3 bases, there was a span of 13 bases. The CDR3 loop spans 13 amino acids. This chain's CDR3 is CASNQGQNYEQYF. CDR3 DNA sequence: TGCGCCAGCAATCAGGGGCAGAACTACGAGCAGTACTTC.

The CDR3 nucleotides read TGCAGTGCTAGTATCGGGGCCGTCACAGATACGCAGTATTTT. As protein: CSASIGAVTDTQYF. The chain uses TRBV20-1 and TRBJ2-3; TRBD1 or TRBD2 may be the D gene (5 bases each). CDR1 is DFQATT, CDR2 SNEGSKA, per germline (reference sequence). The CDR3 contains 14 residues. V was trimmed by 3 bases and J by 2 bases, leaving 12 bases between them.

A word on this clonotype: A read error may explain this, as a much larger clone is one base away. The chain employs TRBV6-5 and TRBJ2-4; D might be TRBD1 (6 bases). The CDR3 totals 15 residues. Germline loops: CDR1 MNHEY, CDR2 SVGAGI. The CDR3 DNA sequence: TGTGCCGGCAGTTCCAACCCCGGGACACTCTACGCTCAGTACTTC. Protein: CAGSSNPGTLYAQYF.

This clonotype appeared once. DNA of the CDR3: TGTGCCAGCAGTTTAGGGGGCGCGTCGGATGGCTACACCTTC. It is translated as CASSLGGASDGYTF. The chain joins TRBV7-3 to TRBJ1-2; 7 bases line up with TRBD1. This CDR3 comprises 14 residues. J lost 6 bases, V lost 6 bases, and 10 bases had no gene match. CDR1 and CDR2 (germline): SGHTA, FQGTGA.

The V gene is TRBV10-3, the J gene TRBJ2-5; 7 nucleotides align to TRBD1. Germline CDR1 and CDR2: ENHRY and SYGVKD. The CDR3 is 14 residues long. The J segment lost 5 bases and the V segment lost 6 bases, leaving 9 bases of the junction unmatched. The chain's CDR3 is CAISCRGKTETQYF. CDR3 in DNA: TGTGCCATCAGCTGCAGGGGGAAGACGGAGACCCAGTACTTC.

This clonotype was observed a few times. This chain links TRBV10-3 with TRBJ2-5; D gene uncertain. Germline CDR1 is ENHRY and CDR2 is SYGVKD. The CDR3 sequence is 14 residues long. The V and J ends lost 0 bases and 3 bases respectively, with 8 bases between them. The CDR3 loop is CAISESQEKETQYF. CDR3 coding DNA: TGTGCCATCAGTGAGTCTCAGGAAAAAGAGACCCAGTACTTC.

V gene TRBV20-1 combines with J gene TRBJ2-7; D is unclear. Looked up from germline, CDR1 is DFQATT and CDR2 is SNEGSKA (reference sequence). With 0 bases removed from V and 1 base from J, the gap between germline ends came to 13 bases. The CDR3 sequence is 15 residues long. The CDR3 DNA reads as TGCAGTGCTAGAGATCTGTCAGAGTGGTCCTACGAGCAGTACTTC. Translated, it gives CSARDLSEWSYEQYF.

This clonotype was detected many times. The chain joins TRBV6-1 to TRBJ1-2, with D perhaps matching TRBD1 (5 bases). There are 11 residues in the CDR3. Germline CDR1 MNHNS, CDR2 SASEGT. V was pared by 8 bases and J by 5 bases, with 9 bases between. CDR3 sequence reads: CASGGEYGYTF. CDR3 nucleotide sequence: TGTGCCAGCGGAGGGGAATATGGCTACACCTTC.

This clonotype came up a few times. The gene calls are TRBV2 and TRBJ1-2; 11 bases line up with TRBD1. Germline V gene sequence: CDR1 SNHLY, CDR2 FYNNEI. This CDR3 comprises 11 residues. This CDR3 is CAKRGQGDYTF. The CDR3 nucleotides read TGTGCTAAGAGGGGACAGGGGGACTACACCTTC.

The CDR3 bases are TGCAGTGCCTCCCAAAGGACAGGGGGCTACACCTTC. It encodes CSASQRTGGYTF. The gene calls are TRBV20-1 and TRBJ1-2; 8 nucleotides match TRBD1. The junction had 8 bases not matched to a gene; V was cut back by 6 bases and J by 8 bases. CDR1 DFQATT and CDR2 SNEGSKA come from the germline V gene (reference sequence). CDR3 size: 12 residues.

The CDR3 is CASRSGQGVHEQYF. The DNA for the CDR3 is TGCGCCAGCAGGTCCGGACAGGGGGTCCACGAGCAGTACTTC. The genes are TRBV5-1 and TRBJ2-7, with 10 bases aligning to TRBD1. CDR3 size: 14 residues. CDR1 is SGHRS, CDR2 YFSETQ, per germline. V trimming: 5 bases; J trimming: 5 bases; junction bases outside the gene matches: 7.

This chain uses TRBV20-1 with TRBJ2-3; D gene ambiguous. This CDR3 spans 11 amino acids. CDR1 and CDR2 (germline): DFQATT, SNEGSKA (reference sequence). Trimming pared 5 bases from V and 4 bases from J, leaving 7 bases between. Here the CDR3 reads CSARLSDTQYF. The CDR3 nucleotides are TGCAGTGCTCGACTTTCAGATACGCAGTATTTT.

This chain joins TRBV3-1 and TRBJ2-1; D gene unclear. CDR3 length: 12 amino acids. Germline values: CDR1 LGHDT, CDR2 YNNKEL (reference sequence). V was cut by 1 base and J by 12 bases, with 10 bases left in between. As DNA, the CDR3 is TGTGCCAGCAGCCAAGTAACCCCTAGGCAGTTCTTC. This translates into CASSQVTPRQFF.

Here the CDR3 reads CASSRTVTEAFF. The CDR3 DNA is TGTGCCAGCAGCCGGACAGTCACTGAAGCTTTCTTT. The chain carries TRBV7-3 and TRBJ1-1; the D gene is possibly TRBD1 (6 bases). The length of the CDR3 is 12 residues. CDR1 and CDR2 from the germline V gene are SGHTA and FQGTGA. Trimming shortened V by 5 bases and J by 4 bases, and 8 bases separated the two germline ends. The complete variable domain, with remaining parts taken from reference TRBV7-3 and TRBJ1-1, reads GAGVSQTPSNKVTEKGKYVELRCDPISGHTALYWYRQSLGQGPEFLIYFQGTGAADDSGLPNDRFFAVRPEGSVSTLKIQRTERGDSAVYLCASSRTVTEAFFGQGTRLTVV.

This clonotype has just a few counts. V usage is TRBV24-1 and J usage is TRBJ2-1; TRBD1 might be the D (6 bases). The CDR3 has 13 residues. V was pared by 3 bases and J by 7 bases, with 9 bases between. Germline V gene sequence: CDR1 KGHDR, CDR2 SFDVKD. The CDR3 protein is CATSDDRRNEQFF. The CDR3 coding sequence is TGTGCCACCAGTGATGACAGGCGTAATGAGCAGTTCTTC.

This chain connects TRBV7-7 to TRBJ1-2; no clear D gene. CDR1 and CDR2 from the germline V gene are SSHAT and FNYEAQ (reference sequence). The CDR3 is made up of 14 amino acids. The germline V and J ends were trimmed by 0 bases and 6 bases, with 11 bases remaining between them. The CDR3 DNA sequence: TGTGCCAGCAGCTTAGCGGAGCAGCTCCATGGCTACACCTTC. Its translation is CASSLAEQLHGYTF.